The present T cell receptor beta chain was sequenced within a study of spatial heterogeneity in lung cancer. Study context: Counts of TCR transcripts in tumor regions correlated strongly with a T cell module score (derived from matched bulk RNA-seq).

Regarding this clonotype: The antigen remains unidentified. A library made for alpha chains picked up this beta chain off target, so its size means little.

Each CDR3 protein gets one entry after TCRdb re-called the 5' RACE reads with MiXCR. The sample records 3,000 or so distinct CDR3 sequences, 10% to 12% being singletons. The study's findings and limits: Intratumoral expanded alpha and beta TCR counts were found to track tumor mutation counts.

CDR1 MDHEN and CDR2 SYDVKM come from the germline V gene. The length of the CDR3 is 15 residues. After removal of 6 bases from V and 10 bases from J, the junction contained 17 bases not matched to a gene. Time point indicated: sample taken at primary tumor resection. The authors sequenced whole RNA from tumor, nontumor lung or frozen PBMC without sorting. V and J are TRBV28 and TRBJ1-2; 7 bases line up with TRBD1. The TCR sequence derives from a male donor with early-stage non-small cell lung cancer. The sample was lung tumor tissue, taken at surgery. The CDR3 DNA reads TGTGCCAGCAGGCTGACAGGGTCTAGGGGAGGTGACTACACCTTC. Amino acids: CASRLTGSRGGDYTF.